This TCR beta chain was obtained from a study of CD8 T cells in ankylosing spondylitis. Germline CDR1 is SGHTA and CDR2 is FQGNSA. V lost 1 base and J 2 bases, leaving 6 bases between the germline ends. This CDR3 spans 13 amino acids. Each CDR3 protein is one row after TCRdb ran MiXCR on the 5' RACE reads. The sample lists approximately 200,000 distinct CDR3 sequences; around 13% were seen once. This clonotype was found many times. This clonotype was obtained from a female donor with ankylosing spondylitis or in good health (not recorded which). The sequenced material came from blood, either unsorted or a sorted T cell fraction (not recorded which). The rearrangement links TRBV7-2 to TRBJ2-7; unclear D gene. The CDR3 nucleotides are TGTGCCAGCAGCTTAGTGGTCACCTACGAGCAGTACTTC. As protein: CASSLVVTYEQYF.